The clone carrying this T cell receptor (beta chain) was found a few times. The record originates from a study of T-cell memory formation after mild COVID-19. TCRdb analysed the 5' RACE reads with MiXCR anew, one entry per CDR3 protein. The sample has about 110,000 distinct CDR3 sequences, more than 15% seen once. The length of the CDR3 is 15 residues. CDR1 and CDR2 (germline): SGHRS, YFSETQ. Trimming cost V 0 bases and J 7 bases, with 17 bases left between them. This chain uses TRBV5-1 with TRBJ2-7; either TRBD1 or TRBD2 may supply D (6 bases each). The sequenced sample consisted of PBMCs or a T cell subset sorted from them (not recorded which). The origin of this receptor is an adult woman who had mild COVID-19 (a few samples of this study predate the infection). Cell type and time point are not known. The CDR3 reads CASSLAGGTSEEQYF. The CDR3 DNA reads TGCGCCAGCAGCTTGGCCGGGGGCACCTCCGAGGAGCAGTACTTC. The full variable domain, its missing parts supplied by reference TRBV5-1 and TRBJ2-7, is KAGVTQTPRYLIKTRGQQVTLSCSPISGHRSVSWYQQTPGQGLQFLFEYFSETQRNKGNFPGRFSGRQFSNSRSEMNVSTLELGDSALYLCASSLAGGTSEEQYFGPGTRLTVT.